The 8 T cell receptor beta chains given below trace back to one sample, sequenced in a study of post-analysis software for immune sequencing data. Study findings and constraints: Four or five TRBV segments, TRBV5-6, TRBV5-1 and TRBV20-1 among them, were found more frequent in patients than controls.

What these receptors recognize is not known. Presence of unique molecular identifiers characterized the TCR beta cDNA libraries. TCRdb itself ran the PCR reads through MiXCR, one entry per CDR3 protein. The sample records around 770,000 distinct CDR3 sequences, around 45% being singletons. The specimen was blood. The origin of the receptors is a girl between 10 and 17 years old with multiple sclerosis.

The sample holds many counts of this clonotype. The chain recombines TRBV29-1 with TRBJ2-7; maybe TRBD1 (5 bases). The V and J ends lost 1 base and 6 bases respectively, with 19 bases between them. The germline gives CDR1 SQVTM, CDR2 ANQGSEA. The CDR3 has 15 residues. In DNA, the CDR3 is TGCAGCGTTGAAGCCTTTGGGCAAGGGGTCGGCGAGCAGTACTTC. This codes for CSVEAFGQGVGEQYF.

The chain joins TRBV15 to TRBJ2-1; the D gene is possibly TRBD2 (6 bases). The CDR3 spans 18 residues. Per the germline V gene, CDR1 is LNHNV and CDR2 is YYDKDF (reference sequence). V was shortened by 0 bases and J by 0 bases, with 15 bases between the two germline ends. CDR3: CATSRDYAGPSSYNEQFF. CDR3 DNA: TGTGCCACCAGCAGAGATTACGCGGGACCGAGCTCCTACAATGAGCAGTTCTTC.

The chain employs TRBV5-1 and TRBJ2-3, with D perhaps matching TRBD2 (6 bases). The V end lost 2 bases, the J end lost 2 bases, and 12 bases lay between the germline ends. This CDR3 comprises 15 residues. CDR1 and CDR2 from the germline V gene are SGHRS and YFSETQ. CDR3 bases: TGCGCCAGCAGCTTTCAAGGAGGGATCACAGATACGCAGTATTTT. As protein: CASSFQGGITDTQYF.

The chain couples TRBV7-9 to TRBJ2-5; tentatively, D is TRBD1 (5 bases). Trimming took 6 bases from V and 4 from J, leaving 15 bases between them. The CDR3 extends over 14 amino acids. CDR1 is SEHNR and CDR2 is FQNEAQ in the germline V gene (reference sequence). The CDR3 nucleotides read TGTGCCAGCAGTGGATCGGGTCAGGGAGAGACCCAGTACTTC. It specifies CASSGSGQGETQYF.

The CDR3: CASSRGRAGGNIQYF. Written as DNA, the CDR3 is TGTGCCAGCAGTCGCGGGAGGGCGGGGGGAAACATTCAGTACTTC. This chain links TRBV7-2 with TRBJ2-4, with TRBD2 matching over 9 bases. This CDR3 region has 15 residues. Germline lookup yields CDR1 SGHTA and CDR2 FQGNSA. The J segment lost 6 bases and the V segment lost 6 bases, leaving 9 bases of the junction unmatched. Drawing the rest from reference TRBV7-2 and TRBJ2-4, the complete variable domain is GAGVSQSPSNKVTEKGKDVELRCDPISGHTALYWYRQSLGQGLEFLIYFQGNSAPDKSGLPSDRFSAERTGGSVSTLTIQRTQQEDSAVYLCASSRGRAGGNIQYFGAGTRLSVL.

Only a few counts were recorded for this clonotype. The chain recombines TRBV12-3 or TRBV12-4 with TRBJ2-6, with a weak D call TRBD2 (5 bases). Trimming took off 5 bases at V and 0 bases at J, with 17 bases between the two ends. The CDR3 sequence is 18 residues long. The CDR3 loop is CASSGRVARSSGANVLTF. The CDR3 nucleotides read TGTGCCAGCAGTGGGCGGGTAGCGCGGAGCTCTGGGGCCAACGTCCTGACTTTC.

This clonotype was found a few times. The chain couples TRBV2 to TRBJ1-2; a possible D gene is TRBD1 (6 bases). This CDR3 comprises 14 residues. V lost 6 bases and J lost 2, with 13 bases in between. Germline V gene lookup returns CDR1 SNHLY and CDR2 FYNNEI. CDR3 sequence (DNA): TGTGCCAGCAGGTCAGGACAGCAAAACTATGGCTACACCTTC. Residues: CASRSGQQNYGYTF.

The chain has TRBV29-1 and TRBJ1-1; D gene uncertain. The CDR3 runs 13 residues. V lost 7 bases, J lost 3 bases, and 15 bases lay in between. Germline values: CDR1 SQVTM, CDR2 ANQGSEA. The CDR3: CSALWGGDTEAFF. The CDR3 DNA reads as TGCAGCGCCTTATGGGGTGGGGACACTGAAGCTTTCTTT.